This T cell receptor beta chain was profiled in a study of human T cells and chemical hapten exposure. General study results and limits: Sensitization with DPC brought no change to TCRs above 1 in 1000 in frequency.

The J segment lost 4 bases and the V segment lost 4 bases, leaving 2 bases of the junction unmatched. The CDR3 has 14 amino acids. The germline V gene encodes CDR1 SQVTM and CDR2 ANQGSEA. The library labeled individual cDNA molecules by adding unique molecular identifiers to them. Per the original data handling: The median was roughly 95,000 TCRs per sample, ranging roughly 20,000 to 690,600. TCRdb re-called the RACE reads with MiXCR, one entry per CDR3 protein. TCRdb's processing, not the study's, gives the V and J calls here. This table has 97,000 or so distinct CDR3 sequences, 25% to 30% appearing once. This clonotype has more than one count but fewer than ten. As yet, its antigen is unknown. This sample's time point: patch test 3, about 24 weeks after DPC sensitization. Treatment indicated: therapeutic diphenylcyclopropenone sensitization with weekly scalp DPC. Phlebotomy was performed prior to application of every patch test.

The chain joins TRBV29-1 to TRBJ2-1, with 12 nucleotides matching TRBD2. Sequences were derived from whole blood, sampled in connection with sensitization to the hapten diphenylcyclopropenone (DPC). The receptor comes from a middle-aged man with alopecia areata. Some clones in this sample may be carry-over from other donors' samples. The CDR3 region has the DNA TGCAGCGTTGCCGGGACTAGCGGGTACAATGAGCAGTTCTTC. This encodes CSVAGTSGYNEQFF.